The next 16 T cell receptor beta chains were all read from a single sample in a study of shared clonotypes between healthy human individuals. This table comes from immunoSEQ multiplex PCR, and its TCRdb copy is limited to in-frame clones, with some not included. The repertoire includes around 700,000 clones, around 73% of them detected once, and around 2% sits in the top ten. The sample comprised memory CD4+ T cells sorted from blood. The subset denotes: CD45RA-negative fraction. Source of these receptors: a woman aged 25 to 39 in good health.

The chain couples TRBV28 to TRBJ2-3; 10 positions match TRBD2. The V gene's germline CDR1 is MDHEN and CDR2 SYDVKM. The CDR3 spans 20 residues. Trimming at V came to 3 bases and at J to 2 bases, leaving 17 bases not matched to a gene. The CDR3 DNA reads TGTGCCAGCAGTTTCAAGCTACAGGGGACTAGCGTCATCTCCACAGATACGCAGTATTTT. Its protein is CASSFKLQGTSVISTDTQYF.

The V gene is TRBV5-1, the J gene TRBJ1-2, with a possible D match to TRBD1 (6 bases). The CDR3 sequence is 15 residues long. The V and J ends lost 4 bases and 4 bases respectively, with 17 bases between them. Germline CDR1 reads SGHRS; CDR2 reads YFSETQ. The CDR3 nucleotides read TGCGCCAGCAGCAGAGTCAGGGGAACGGGCTATGGCTACACCTTC. This translates into CASSRVRGTGYGYTF.

CDR3 protein: CASSSTLAYEQYF. CDR3 DNA: TGTGCCAGCAGCTCGACACTTGCCTACGAGCAGTACTTC. V and J are TRBV5-4 and TRBJ2-7; D unresolved. The CDR3 covers 13 residues. Germline V gene sequence: CDR1 SGHNT, CDR2 YYREEE (reference sequence). Trimming took 3 bases from V and 2 from J, leaving 9 bases between them. The full variable domain, its missing parts supplied by reference TRBV5-4 and TRBJ2-7, is ETGVTQSPTHLIKTRGQQVTLRCSSQSGHNTVSWYQQALGQGPQFIFQYYREEENGRGNFPPRFSGLQFPNYSSELNVNALELDDSALYLCASSSTLAYEQYFGPGTRLTVT.

CDR3 DNA: TGTGCCAGCAGCTTGGGAACGACAGGGGGGATATACAATGAGCAGTTCTTC. Protein: CASSLGTTGGIYNEQFF. This chain uses TRBV5-6 with TRBJ2-1; 9 nucleotides align to TRBD1. The germline V gene encodes CDR1 SGHDT and CDR2 YYEEEE. This CDR3 is built from 17 residues. Germline trimming cut 0 bases from V and 4 bases from J; bases unmatched to any gene: 8.

The V and J genes are TRBV5-5 and TRBJ2-7; 14 nucleotides match TRBD2. CDR3 length: 14 residues. Germline CDR1 reads SGHKS; CDR2 reads YYEKEE (reference sequence). The J segment lost 7 bases and the V segment lost 5 bases, leaving 5 bases of the junction unmatched. In DNA form, the CDR3 reads TGTGCCAGCAGGGGGACTAGCGGGAGTGGGGAGCAGTACTTC. Translating it yields CASRGTSGSGEQYF.

The chain combines TRBV5-1 with TRBJ1-1, with a possible D match to TRBD1 (6 bases). Germline lookup yields CDR1 SGHRS and CDR2 YFSETQ. Between the trimmed V and J ends, which lost 0 bases and 6 bases, there was a span of 18 bases. This CDR3 contains 16 residues. CDR3 in amino acids: CASSLGRTVGSPEAFF. CDR3 sequence (DNA): TGCGCCAGCAGCTTGGGGAGGACAGTGGGGTCCCCTGAAGCTTTCTTT.

At least ten counts were recorded for this clone. The chain couples TRBV15 to TRBJ2-3; TRBD2 agrees at 8 bases. The CDR3 spans 13 residues. Germline loops: CDR1 LNHNV, CDR2 YYDKDF (reference sequence). With V trimmed by 5 bases and J by 3 bases, 1 base remained unmatched. The CDR3 DNA reads as TGTGCCACCAGCGCTAGCGGGACAGATACGCAGTATTTT. It encodes CATSASGTDTQYF.

The V call is TRBV5-1, the J call TRBJ2-1; 11 nucleotides align to TRBD2. The J segment lost 13 bases and the V segment lost 1 base, leaving 25 bases of the junction unmatched. This CDR3 spans 20 amino acids. The germline V gene has CDR1 SGHRS and CDR2 YFSETQ. This CDR3 is CASSLRWGTSGNPIFPGQFF. The CDR3 nucleotides are TGCGCCAGCAGCTTGAGATGGGGGACTAGCGGAAACCCTATTTTCCCCGGACAGTTCTTC.

The chain combines TRBV7-9 with TRBJ2-3; D might be TRBD1 (5 bases). The V and J ends lost 5 bases and 6 bases respectively, with 18 bases between them. This CDR3 has 15 amino acids. Germline CDR1 SEHNR, CDR2 FQNEAQ (reference sequence). CDR3 amino acids: CASSQSQGAWDTQYF. The CDR3 DNA sequence: TGTGCCAGCAGCCAATCCCAGGGTGCATGGGATACGCAGTATTTT.

The gene calls are TRBV29-1 and TRBJ2-5, with 7 bases matching TRBD1. The CDR3 runs 13 residues. CDR1 and CDR2 (germline): SQVTM, ANQGSEA. V dropped 6 bases and J dropped 2; count of bases not matched to a gene: 6. CDR3 in DNA: TGCAGCGTAACCGGGACAGCTCAAGAGACCCAGTACTTC. Its translation is CSVTGTAQETQYF.

This chain joins TRBV19 and TRBJ2-1, with 14 positions matching TRBD2. This CDR3 comprises 16 residues. CDR1 and CDR2 from the germline V gene are LNHDA and SQIVND (reference sequence). The trim removed 3 bases at V and 6 bases at J, leaving 4 bases unmatched. As DNA, the CDR3 is TGTGCCAGTAGTATCTCCGGGACTAGCGGGAGCAATGAGCAGTTCTTC. This sequence encodes CASSISGTSGSNEQFF.

CDR3 in DNA: TGCGCCAGCAGACACCGGGACCTAAACTATGGCTACACCTTC. It is translated as CASRHRDLNYGYTF. The chain employs TRBV4-1 and TRBJ1-2, with D possibly being TRBD1 (5 bases). The CDR3 length is 14 residues. Trimming stripped 6 bases from V and 2 bases from J, with 13 bases between. Germline CDR1 MGHRA, CDR2 YSYEKL.

The chain employs TRBV19 and TRBJ2-2; the D is unclear. Germline V gene lookup returns CDR1 LNHDA and CDR2 SQIVND (reference sequence). V was shortened by 7 bases and J by 5 bases, with 17 bases between the two germline ends. The CDR3 runs to 15 residues. CDR3 region: CASISRAELTGELFF. In DNA form, the CDR3 reads TGTGCCAGTATATCCCGCGCCGAATTGACCGGGGAGCTGTTTTTT. The full variable domain, completed using reference TRBV19 and TRBJ2-2, is DGGITQSPKYLFRKEGQNVTLSCEQNLNHDAMYWYRQDPGQGLRLIYYSQIVNDFQKGDIAEGYSVSREKKESFPLTVTSAQKNPTAFYLCASISRAELTGELFFGEGSRLTVL.

This chain joins TRBV7-8 and TRBJ1-2; D is ambiguous. Germline V CDR1 and CDR2: SGHVS, FQNEAQ. The V end was cut by 5 bases, the J end by 4 bases, with 17 bases between. The CDR3 extends over 15 amino acids. This CDR3 reads CASSTQAALSYGYTF. DNA of the CDR3: TGTGCCAGCAGCACGCAGGCCGCGCTATCCTATGGCTACACCTTC. Complete variable domain (other parts from reference TRBV7-8 and TRBJ1-2): GAGVSQSPRYKVAKRGQDVALRCDPISGHVSLFWYQQALGQGPEFLTYFQNEAQLDKSGLPSDRFFAERPEGSVSTLKIQRTQQEDSAVYLCASSTQAALSYGYTFGSGTRLTVV.

In this sample, this clone turned up once. The chain joins TRBV5-1 to TRBJ2-3; no clear D gene. The V end was cut by 1 base, the J end by 3 bases, with 6 bases between. Germline V gene lookup returns CDR1 SGHRS and CDR2 YFSETQ. This CDR3 is 13 amino acids long. This chain's CDR3 is CASSLFMTDTQYF. The CDR3 DNA is TGCGCCAGCAGCTTGTTCATGACAGATACGCAGTATTTT. The full variable domain, with the rest looked up from reference TRBV5-1 and TRBJ2-3, is KAGVTQTPRYLIKTRGQQVTLSCSPISGHRSVSWYQQTPGQGLQFLFEYFSETQRNKGNFPGRFSGRQFSNSRSEMNVSTLELGDSALYLCASSLFMTDTQYFGPGTRLTVL.

This clone occurred once. The genes are TRBV28 and TRBJ2-7; D is possibly TRBD1 (6 bases). Trimming took 6 bases from V and 5 from J, leaving 17 bases between them. The CDR3 runs 14 residues. From germline, CDR1 is MDHEN and CDR2 SYDVKM. The CDR3 is CASSLPQGTHEQYF. The CDR3 nucleotides are TGTGCCAGCAGCCTACCACAGGGTACCCACGAGCAGTACTTC.